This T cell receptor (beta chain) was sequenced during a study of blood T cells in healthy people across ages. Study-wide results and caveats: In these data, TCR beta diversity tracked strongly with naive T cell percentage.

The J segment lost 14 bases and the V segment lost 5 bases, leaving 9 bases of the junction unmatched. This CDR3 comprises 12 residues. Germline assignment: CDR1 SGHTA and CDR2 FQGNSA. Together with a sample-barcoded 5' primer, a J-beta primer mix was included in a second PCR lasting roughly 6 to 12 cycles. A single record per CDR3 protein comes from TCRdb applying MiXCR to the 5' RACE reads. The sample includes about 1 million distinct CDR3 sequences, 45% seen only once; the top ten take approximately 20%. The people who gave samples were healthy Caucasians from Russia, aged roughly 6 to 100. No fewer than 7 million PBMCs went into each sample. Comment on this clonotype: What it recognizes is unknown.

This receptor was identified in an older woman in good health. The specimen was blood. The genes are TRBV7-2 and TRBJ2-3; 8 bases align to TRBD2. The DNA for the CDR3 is TGTGCCAGCAGCCCTGAGCGGGAGTATTGGTATTTT. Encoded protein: CASSPEREYWYF.